The present T cell receptor (beta chain) was sequenced within a study of radiation and T cells in renal cell carcinoma. Described time point: blood 4 weeks post-SBRT, at nephrectomy. Noted treatment: 15 Gy SBRT to primary tumor, nephrectomy 4 weeks later. The patient's renal cell carcinoma had clear cell pathology. The study's findings and limits: In blood, top tumor clones expanded by 2 weeks, shrinking by 4.

Produced via immunoSEQ multiplex PCR; TCRdb's table is partial and in-frame only. This sample has about 78,000 clones, with approximately 90% found just once. Remarks on this clone: Its cognate antigen is unknown.

V was cut by 3 bases and J by 1 base, with 8 bases left in between. The CDR3 consists of 13 residues. Germline assignment: CDR1 SGHKS and CDR2 YYEKEE (reference sequence). The sequence came from a woman aged 70-85 years with renal cell carcinoma. This chain uses TRBV5-5 with TRBJ2-7; no reliable D call. The starting material was blood, obtained from a patient whose treatment included radiotherapy and nephrectomy. CDR3 sequence reads: CASSSDGSYEQYF. The DNA for the CDR3 is TGTGCCAGCAGCTCGGACGGGTCCTACGAGCAGTACTTC.